What follows describes a single T cell receptor beta chain. A clone one base away is much larger, so this may be a read error. This sample is part of a study of T cells in Graves' hyperthyroidism and ophthalmopathy. Amplification of TCR beta CDR3 regions was performed using RNA transcripts as template. The TCR CDR3 first-round RT-PCR relied on the HTBI primer set. TCRdb processed the multiplex PCR reads anew with MiXCR; each CDR3 protein has one entry. The sample records 300,000 or so distinct CDR3 sequences, roughly 17% being singletons. The CDR3 sequence is 15 residues long. Trimming left V 4 bases short and J 4 bases short, with 14 bases between.

The specimen sequenced was blood. The V call is TRBV12-3 or TRBV12-4, the J call TRBJ1-5, with D uncertain. The origin of this receptor is a man aged 30-40 years with Graves' hyperthyroidism. CDR3 DNA sequence: TGTGCCAGCAGTTCGTTCCCAGAGAAGAATCAGCCCCAGCATTTT. It yields the protein CASSSFPEKNQPQHF.